The 6 T cell receptor beta chains below come from one sample, sequenced in a study of blood T cell repertoires in COVID-19. Profiled with immunoSEQ multiplex PCR; TCRdb holds only in-frame clones, not every one. The sample has about 140,000 clones, about 76% seen once. Sequencing input: peripheral blood. Receptor source: a human donor in a cohort sampled during active COVID-19.

The chain has TRBV19 and TRBJ2-6; D unresolved. The CDR3 contains 15 residues. Trimming stripped 4 bases from V and 0 bases from J, with 7 bases between. Germline CDR1 reads LNHDA; CDR2 reads SQIVND (reference sequence). The CDR3 spells CASSTGTSGANVLTF. CDR3 nucleotide sequence: TGTGCCAGTAGTACAGGCACCTCTGGGGCCAACGTCCTGACTTTC. Together with reference TRBV19 and TRBJ2-6, the CDR3 gives the full variable domain: DGGITQSPKYLFRKEGQNVTLSCEQNLNHDAMYWYRQDPGQGLRLIYYSQIVNDFQKGDIAEGYSVSREKKESFPLTVTSAQKNPTAFYLCASSTGTSGANVLTFGAGSRLTVL.

This rearrangement joins TRBV5-1 to TRBJ2-7; D might be TRBD2 (6 bases). The CDR3 consists of 15 residues. Germline V CDR1 and CDR2: SGHRS, YFSETQ. Trimming stripped 0 bases from V and 6 bases from J, with 16 bases between. The CDR3 nucleotides are TGCGCCAGCAGCTTGGTTGTAGGGGACGGGGGCGAGCAGTACTTC. It yields the protein CASSLVVGDGGEQYF.

The chain couples TRBV5-5 to TRBJ2-2; TRBD1 might be the D (5 bases). From germline, CDR1 is SGHKS and CDR2 YYEKEE (reference sequence). CDR3 size: 16 residues. Deletions cut 2 bases from V and 2 bases from J, with 13 bases between. Here the CDR3 reads CASSLGVLRNTGELFF. DNA of the CDR3: TGTGCCAGCAGCTTAGGGGTTCTCAGAAACACCGGGGAGCTGTTTTTT.

This clone has just one count. The chain links TRBV7-3 to TRBJ2-5, with D possibly matching TRBD1 (5 bases). The CDR3 contains 15 residues. V dropped 5 bases and J dropped 2 bases, with 15 bases sitting between them. CDR1 is SGHTA, CDR2 FQGTGA, per germline. As DNA, the CDR3 is TGTGCCAGCAGCCGTTCCCCGACAGTACAAGAGACCCAGTACTTC. Protein: CASSRSPTVQETQYF.

The CDR3 is CASSLVLGLAGAETQYF. The CDR3 DNA reads as TGTGCCAGCAGCTTAGTGCTCGGACTAGCGGGAGCAGAGACCCAGTACTTC. The rearrangement links TRBV7-2 to TRBJ2-5, with 13 bases identical to TRBD2. CDR1 is SGHTA and CDR2 is FQGNSA in the germline V gene. Unmatched junction bases numbered 6, after V lost 1 base and J lost 4 bases. The CDR3 totals 17 residues.

The genes are TRBV4-2 and TRBJ2-5, with a weak D call TRBD1 (6 bases). V lost 1 base to trimming and J lost 0 bases, with 12 bases between them. CDR3 size: 16 residues. From germline, CDR1 is LGHNA and CDR2 YNFKEQ. The CDR3 loop is CASSQAKGDNQETQYF. CDR3 sequence (DNA): TGTGCCAGCAGCCAAGCCAAGGGGGACAACCAAGAGACCCAGTACTTC.